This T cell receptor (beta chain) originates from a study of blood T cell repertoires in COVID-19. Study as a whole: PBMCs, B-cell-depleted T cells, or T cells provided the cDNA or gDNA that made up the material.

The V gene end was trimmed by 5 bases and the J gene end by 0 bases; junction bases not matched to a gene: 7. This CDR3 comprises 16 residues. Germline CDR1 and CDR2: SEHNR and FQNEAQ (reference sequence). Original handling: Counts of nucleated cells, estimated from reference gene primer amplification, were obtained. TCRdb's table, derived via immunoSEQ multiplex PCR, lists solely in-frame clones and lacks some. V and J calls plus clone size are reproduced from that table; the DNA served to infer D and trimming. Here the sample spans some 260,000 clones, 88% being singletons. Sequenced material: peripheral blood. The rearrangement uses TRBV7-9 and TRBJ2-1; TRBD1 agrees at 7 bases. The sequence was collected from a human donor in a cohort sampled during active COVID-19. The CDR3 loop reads CASSPRGQSSYNEQFF. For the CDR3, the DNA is TGTGCCAGCAGCCCTAGGGGGCAGAGCTCCTACAATGAGCAGTTCTTC.